The following is a TCR beta chain sequence with its context. Its target is unknown. Healthy bone marrow donors made up the donors. These data belong to a study of cytomegalovirus exposure and HLA in healthy donors. Study-level points and caveats: In all likelihood, a cluster of highly shared sequence variants was a sequencing artifact. TRBV6-2, TRBV6-3 and some other V segments were excluded as indistinguishable. Later analysis suggested most CMV-associated TCR beta chains were HLA-restricted.

The PCR ran on 60 Vbeta and 13 Jbeta primers. Here immunoSEQ multiplex PCR was the method, and the copy in TCRdb shows in-frame clones only, minus some. The sample consists of around 150,000 clones, 70% to 90% of them appearing once. Trimming shortened V by 4 bases and J by 10 bases, and 14 bases separated the two germline ends. Germline V gene sequence: CDR1 LGHNT, CDR2 FRNRAP. The CDR3 length is 13 residues. The chain recombines TRBV12-5 with TRBJ2-1, with a possible D match to TRBD2 (6 bases). This TCR was recovered from a man aged 18 to 30 in good health and CMV-seropositive. Sequences were obtained from PBMCs. The CDR3 sequence is CASGSGEIVEQFF. As DNA, the CDR3 is TGTGCTAGTGGTTCGGGGGAAATAGTCGAGCAGTTCTTC.